A single sample is the source of the 15 T cell receptor beta chains below, sequenced in a study of T cells in Graves' hyperthyroidism and ophthalmopathy. Researchers took RNA transcripts and amplified the TCR beta CDR3 regions from them. The HTBI primer set was used in a first-round RT-PCR of the TCR CDR3. Each CDR3 protein gets one entry after TCRdb re-called the multiplex PCR reads with MiXCR. The sample has about 600,000 distinct CDR3 sequences, around 14% seen once; the top ten hold around 7%. The sequenced sample consisted of blood. The receptors were sampled from a woman in her late teens or twenties with Graves' ophthalmopathy.

With respect to this clonotype: Since a much larger clone is just one base distant, this may be a read error. Given the absence of the conserved phenylalanine or tryptophan at the CDR3 end, a read error is likely. The rearrangement joins TRBV7-2 to TRBJ1-5, with D possibly matching TRBD1 (6 bases). CDR1 is SGHTA and CDR2 is FQGNSA in the germline V gene. Deletions cut 5 bases from V and 4 bases from J, with 15 bases between. CDR3 length equals 15 residues. DNA of the CDR3: TGTGCCAGCAGCAGGGGGGGGGACAATAATCAGCCCCAGCATTTG. Amino acids: CASSRGGDNNQPQHL.

This clonotype appeared many times. CDR3 nucleotides: TGTGCCAGCAGCCCAGGACAGGTCTCCTACGAGCAGTACTTC. Translated: CASSPGQVSYEQYF. V usage is TRBV14 and J usage is TRBJ2-7, with 7 bases that match TRBD1. The CDR3 spans 14 residues. The V segment lost 4 bases and the J segment 0 bases; nucleotides outside the gene matches: 3. The germline V gene encodes CDR1 SGHDN and CDR2 FVKESK.

The rearrangement uses TRBV9 and TRBJ2-1; 8 bases match TRBD1. The V and J ends lost 0 bases and 8 bases, in that order; junction bases with no gene match: 4. The CDR3 is 14 residues long. The germline CDR1 and CDR2 sequences are SGDLS and YYNGEE. The CDR3 spells CASSVEDRDDEQFF. The CDR3 nucleotides are TGTGCCAGCAGCGTAGAGGACAGGGACGATGAGCAGTTCTTC.

This clonotype was counted between two and nine times. The genes are TRBV20-1 and TRBJ2-7, with 7 bases that match TRBD1. This CDR3 contains 15 residues. CDR1 is DFQATT, CDR2 SNEGSKA, per germline (reference sequence). Unmatched junction bases numbered 7, after V lost 0 bases and J lost 2 bases. This CDR3 reads CSARDSQGGPYEQYF. DNA of the CDR3: TGCAGTGCTAGAGATTCACAAGGGGGCCCCTACGAGCAGTACTTC.

Comment on this clonotype: A read error may explain this, as a much larger clone is one base away. The genes are TRBV6-1 and TRBJ1-2; D is ambiguous. CDR1 and CDR2 (germline): MNHNS, SASEGT. The CDR3 loop spans 11 amino acids. This CDR3 is CASSPIYGYAF. The CDR3, as DNA: TGTGCCAGCAGTCCCATTTATGGCTACGCCTTC.

The rearrangement joins TRBV6-2 or TRBV6-3 to TRBJ2-7; D is uncertain. Trimming pared 2 bases from V and 3 bases from J, leaving 8 bases between. Germline V CDR1 and CDR2: MNHEY, SVGEGT. This CDR3 is 13 amino acids long. Written as DNA, the CDR3 is TGTGCCAGCAGTTACGCAGGATACTACGAGCAGTACTTC. Residues: CASSYAGYYEQYF.

This clonotype was found once. The chain links TRBV20-1 to TRBJ2-5; weak D call: TRBD2 (6 bases). The germline CDR1 and CDR2 sequences are DFQATT and SNEGSKA (reference sequence). This CDR3 spans 13 amino acids. The ends were cut back, 2 bases at V and 5 bases at J, with 12 bases in the middle. DNA of the CDR3: TGCAGTGCTAGAAGGGCGGGAAAGGAGACCCAGTACTTC. Translation gives CSARRAGKETQYF.

V gene TRBV19 combines with J gene TRBJ2-1; D remains unclear. The CDR3 spans 15 residues. V shed 4 bases and J shed 2 bases, with 12 bases lying between them. CDR1 and CDR2 from the germline V gene are LNHDA and SQIVND (reference sequence). In DNA form, the CDR3 reads TGTGCCAGTAGTACCATCCATACCCCCTACAATGAGCAGTTCTTC. Its translation is CASSTIHTPYNEQFF. Variable domain in full (rest from reference TRBV19 and TRBJ2-1): DGGITQSPKYLFRKEGQNVTLSCEQNLNHDAMYWYRQDPGQGLRLIYYSQIVNDFQKGDIAEGYSVSREKKESFPLTVTSAQKNPTAFYLCASSTIHTPYNEQFFGPGTRLTVL.

This clonotype was recorded at least ten times. CDR3 sequence: CASSPGLAGTDTQYF. For the CDR3, the DNA is TGTGCCAGCAGCCCTGGACTAGCGGGCACAGATACGCAGTATTTT. The rearrangement links TRBV18 to TRBJ2-3; 10 nucleotides line up with TRBD2. CDR1 and CDR2 (germline): KGHSH, LQKENI. The trim removed 8 bases at V and 1 base at J, leaving 6 bases unmatched. The CDR3 contains 15 residues.

This clonotype was observed at least ten times. CDR3 loop: CASSRQGEQFF. Here the CDR3 DNA reads TGCGCCAGCAGCCGACAAGGTGAGCAGTTCTTC. The chain carries TRBV5-1 and TRBJ2-1; D gene unclear. The V end was cut by 4 bases, the J end by 9 bases, with 8 bases between. In germline, CDR1 is SGHRS, CDR2 YFSETQ. The CDR3 length is 11 residues.

With regard to this clonotype: Mismatch with germline at one junction end may stem from a read error. This chain uses TRBV7-3 with TRBJ2-2; D may correspond to TRBD1 or TRBD2 (5 bases each). CDR3 size: 19 residues. Germline loops: CDR1 SGHTA, CDR2 FQGTGA. As DNA, the CDR3 is TGTGCCAGCAGCTTAGTTTGGGACCCAGGGAGTCCCTACACCGGGAAGCTGTTTTTT. Amino acid sequence: CASSLVWDPGSPYTGKLFF.

This clonotype came up a few times. The chain has TRBV19 and TRBJ2-1; the D gene is possibly TRBD2 (6 bases). From germline, CDR1 is LNHDA and CDR2 SQIVND (reference sequence). The CDR3 length is 14 residues. Deletions cut 3 bases from V and 6 bases from J, with 12 bases between. This CDR3 reads CASSMMGTPNEQFF. The CDR3 nucleotides read TGTGCCAGTAGTATGATGGGGACTCCCAATGAGCAGTTCTTC.

This clonotype has at least ten counts. The V gene is TRBV28, the J gene TRBJ1-2, with 7 nucleotides matching TRBD1. After removal of 5 bases from V and 7 bases from J, the junction contained 4 bases not matched to a gene. The length of the CDR3 is 12 residues. Per germline, CDR1 MDHEN and CDR2 SYDVKM. CDR3 residues: CASSGYRGGYTF. Written as DNA, the CDR3 is TGTGCCAGCAGTGGGTACAGGGGTGGCTACACCTTC.

The CDR3 here is CASSPEGVGEAFF. The CDR3 DNA is TGTGCCAGCTCACCGGAGGGGGTCGGTGAAGCTTTCTTT. This sequence joins TRBV18 and TRBJ1-1; tentative D call: TRBD1 (6 bases). The CDR3 length is 13 residues. Germline CDR1 KGHSH, CDR2 LQKENI. Trimming took off 3 bases at V and 7 bases at J, with 12 bases between the two ends. The variable domain in full, with the rest retrieved from reference TRBV18 and TRBJ1-1, is NAGVMQNPRHLVRRRGQEARLRCSPMKGHSHVYWYRQLPEEGLKFMVYLQKENIIDESGMPKERFSAEFPKEGPSILRIQQVVRGDSAAYFCASSPEGVGEAFFGQGTRLTVV.

This clonotype appeared a few times. The chain combines TRBV28 with TRBJ1-2; 12 bases line up with TRBD1. V shed 5 bases, J shed 4 bases, and the junction held 8 bases outside the gene matches. CDR3 length equals 16 residues. Germline CDR1 reads MDHEN; CDR2 reads SYDVKM. This CDR3 reads CASSVPGQGAPYGYTF. CDR3 coding DNA: TGTGCCAGCAGTGTACCGGGACAGGGGGCTCCCTATGGCTACACCTTC.